This T cell receptor beta chain is drawn from a study of blood T cell repertoires in COVID-19. At the level of the study: From the United States, Italy and Spain came samples of acute and convalescent COVID-19. The analysed material was cDNA or gDNA that came from T cells, B-cell-depleted T cells, or PBMCs.

The CDR3 is made up of 16 amino acids. V was pared by 3 bases and J by 6 bases, with 12 bases of the junction left unmatched. Per germline, CDR1 MDHEN and CDR2 SYDVKM. Authors' processing steps: It was from reference gene primer amplification that nucleated cell counts were estimated. The data were produced by immunoSEQ multiplex PCR, yet TCRdb's version contains in-frame clones alone and is incomplete. The D gene and trimming were derived from the DNA, and the V and J assignments and clone size from that table. The repertoire includes roughly 260,000 clones, around four fifths of them detected once, and about 4% sits in the top ten.

The sequenced sample consisted of peripheral blood. This TCR was recovered from a woman in her forties with active or convalescent COVID-19. The genes are TRBV28 and TRBJ1-2, with 8 bases that match TRBD1. CDR3 DNA: TGTGCCAGCAGTTTCACAGGGGGGCTAGATGCGAATGGCTACACCTTC. It codes for CASSFTGGLDANGYTF.